These 31 T cell receptor beta chains share one sample of origin, sequenced in a study of blood T cell repertoires in COVID-19. TCRdb's table, derived via immunoSEQ multiplex PCR, lists solely in-frame clones and lacks some. The sample includes fewer than 250,000 clones, roughly four fifths of them seen just once. Sample: peripheral blood. Receptor source: a woman aged 50 to 65 with acute or convalescent COVID-19.

The chain carries TRBV27 and TRBJ2-2; TRBD2 matches 11 bases. Trimming took 6 bases from V and 8 from J; bases not matched to a gene: 11. There are 16 residues in the CDR3. CDR1 is MNHEY and CDR2 is SMNVEV in the germline V gene (reference sequence). This CDR3 reads CASSPGLAGISGELFF. The CDR3 DNA sequence: TGTGCCAGCAGCCCCGGACTAGCGGGCATTTCTGGGGAGCTGTTTTTT.

This rearrangement joins TRBV7-9 to TRBJ1-4; TRBD1 agrees at 8 bases. Trimming removed 6 bases from V and 3 bases from J; junction bases left unmatched: 3. This CDR3 has 14 residues. Germline CDR1 reads SEHNR; CDR2 reads FQNEAQ (reference sequence). CDR3 nucleotide sequence: TGTGCCAGCAGTTCAGGGGGCTCTAATGAAAAACTGTTTTTT. This codes for CASSSGGSNEKLFF. The variable domain in full, completed from reference TRBV7-9 and TRBJ1-4, reads DTGVSQNPRHKITKRGQNVTFRCDPISEHNRLYWYRQTLGQGPEFLTYFQNEAQLEKSRLLSDRFSAERPKGSFSTLEIQRTEQGDSAMYLCASSSGGSNEKLFFGSGTQLSVL.

This clone came up a few times. V usage is TRBV28 and J usage is TRBJ1-5, with TRBD1 matching over 8 bases. J gave up 11 bases and V 6 bases, and 9 bases lay outside the gene matches. The V gene's germline CDR1 is MDHEN and CDR2 SYDVKM. The CDR3 runs to 13 residues. CDR3 coding DNA: TGTGCCAGCAGCTGGGACAGGTTAATCGCCCAGCATTTT. Its protein is CASSWDRLIAQHF.

The V and J genes are TRBV6-5 and TRBJ2-1, with TRBD1 identical over 9 bases. V shed 6 bases and J 4 bases; nucleotides not matched to a gene: 4. Per germline, CDR1 MNHEY and CDR2 SVGAGI. CDR3 length: 14 residues. CDR3 in amino acids: CASSRDRAYNEQFF. Written as DNA, the CDR3 is TGTGCCAGCAGCCGGGACAGGGCGTACAATGAGCAGTTCTTC.

The gene calls are TRBV7-9 and TRBJ2-2; weak D call: TRBD2 (5 bases). The ends were cut back, 8 bases at V and 6 bases at J, with 16 bases in the middle. The CDR3 has 14 amino acids. Germline loops: CDR1 SEHNR, CDR2 FQNEAQ (reference sequence). CDR3 nucleotides: TGTGCCAGCGGCGAGGGCGCGCGGCCCGGGGAGCTGTTTTTT. Translation: CASGEGARPGELFF. Filled out from reference TRBV7-9 and TRBJ2-2, the complete variable domain reads DTGVSQNPRHKITKRGQNVTFRCDPISEHNRLYWYRQTLGQGPEFLTYFQNEAQLEKSRLLSDRFSAERPKGSFSTLEIQRTEQGDSAMYLCASGEGARPGELFFGEGSRLTVL.

This clone was recorded only once. The chain joins TRBV28 to TRBJ1-2; 10 nucleotides agree with TRBD1. The CDR3 has 15 residues. In germline, CDR1 is MDHEN, CDR2 SYDVKM. Unmatched junction bases numbered 7, after V lost 6 bases and J lost 3 bases. Here the CDR3 reads CASSSTGTGDYGYTF. CDR3 coding DNA: TGTGCCAGCAGCTCGACCGGGACAGGGGACTATGGCTACACCTTC.

The chain employs TRBV7-8 and TRBJ2-5; 12 positions agree with TRBD2. Germline V CDR1 and CDR2: SGHVS, FQNEAQ. Trimming cost V 1 base and J 5 bases; bases outside gene matches: 5. This CDR3 has 16 residues. CDR3 residues: CASSLGTSGIPETQYF. CDR3 DNA: TGTGCCAGCAGCTTAGGGACTAGCGGGATACCTGAGACCCAGTACTTC. Using reference TRBV7-8 and TRBJ2-5 for the parts outside the CDR3, the full variable domain is GAGVSQSPRYKVAKRGQDVALRCDPISGHVSLFWYQQALGQGPEFLTYFQNEAQLDKSGLPSDRFFAERPEGSVSTLKIQRTQQEDSAVYLCASSLGTSGIPETQYFGPGTRLLVL.

This sequence joins TRBV4-2 and TRBJ1-2; D is uncertain. V was trimmed by 0 bases and J by 0 bases, leaving 8 bases between them. Germline CDR1 is LGHNA and CDR2 is YNFKEQ. The CDR3 totals 15 residues. CDR3 nucleotide sequence: TGTGCCAGCAGCCAAGACGGGGATACTAACTATGGCTACACCTTC. This sequence encodes CASSQDGDTNYGYTF.

The chain recombines TRBV28 with TRBJ1-4, with TRBD1 matching over 8 bases. This CDR3 is built from 15 residues. In germline, CDR1 is MDHEN, CDR2 SYDVKM. J gave up 8 bases and V 5 bases, and 10 bases lay outside the gene matches. The CDR3 DNA is TGTGCCAGCAGTCACCGACAGGGGTTTAGGGAAAAACTGTTTTTT. It encodes CASSHRQGFREKLFF.

In its sample, this clone was seen a few times. The rearrangement links TRBV9 to TRBJ2-1, with D possibly matching TRBD1 (5 bases). V dropped 3 bases and J dropped 7 bases, with 17 bases sitting between them. CDR3 length: 15 amino acids. Germline V gives CDR1 SGDLS, CDR2 YYNGEE. CDR3: CASSAAIGVGNEQFF. CDR3 in DNA: TGTGCCAGCAGCGCCGCGATAGGGGTCGGAAATGAGCAGTTCTTC. Complete variable domain (other parts from reference TRBV9 and TRBJ2-1): DSGVTQTPKHLITATGQRVTLRCSPRSGDLSVYWYQQSLDQGLQFLIQYYNGEERAKGNILERFSAQQFPDLHSELNLSSLELGDSALYFCASSAAIGVGNEQFFGPGTRLTVL.

The chain couples TRBV2 to TRBJ2-3, with D possibly matching TRBD1 (6 bases). Germline CDR1 and CDR2: SNHLY and FYNNEI. The ends were cut back, 9 bases at V and 0 bases at J, with 10 bases in the middle. The CDR3 spans 13 residues. Here the CDR3 DNA reads TGTGCCAGTGGACAGTCGAGCACAGATACGCAGTATTTT. It translates to CASGQSSTDTQYF. Using reference TRBV2 and TRBJ2-3 for the parts outside the CDR3, the full variable domain is EPEVTQTPSHQVTQMGQEVILRCVPISNHLYFYWYRQILGQKVEFLVSFYNNEISEKSEIFDDQFSVERPDGSNFTLKIRSTKLEDSAMYFCASGQSSTDTQYFGPGTRLTVL.

This rearrangement joins TRBV3-1 (or the pseudogene TRBV3-2) to TRBJ2-5; possibly TRBD2 for D (7 bases). This CDR3 contains 16 residues. Trimming shortened V by 0 bases and J by 6 bases, and 17 bases separated the two germline ends. Germline V lookup: CDR1 LGHDT, CDR2 YNNKEL (reference sequence). This CDR3 reads CASSQDLGGGKKTQYF. The CDR3 region has the DNA TGTGCCAGCAGCCAAGACCTGGGAGGGGGGAAGAAGACCCAGTACTTC.

The V call is TRBV6-2 or TRBV6-3, the J call TRBJ2-5; TRBD2 matches at 11 bases. Germline CDR1 is MNHEY and CDR2 is SVGEGT. The CDR3 contains 17 residues. V shed 5 bases and J 2 bases; nucleotides not matched to a gene: 10. In DNA, the CDR3 is TGTGCCAGCAGTAAACCGACTAGCGGGAACCGACAAGAGACCCAGTACTTC. Its translation is CASSKPTSGNRQETQYF.

The V gene is TRBV7-2, the J gene TRBJ2-1, with 11 nucleotides matching TRBD2. V lost 4 bases to trimming and J lost 3 bases; unmatched junction nucleotides: 5. This CDR3 is built from 16 residues. CDR1 is SGHTA and CDR2 is FQGNSA in the germline V gene. The DNA for the CDR3 is TGTGCCAGCAGCTCCCCCGGGACTAGCGGCTACAATGAGCAGTTCTTC. Translated: CASSSPGTSGYNEQFF.

V is TRBV6-2 or TRBV6-3 and J is TRBJ1-5, with 10 bases that match TRBD1. The junction had 5 bases not matched to a gene; V was cut back by 5 bases and J by 7 bases. Germline loops: CDR1 MNHEY, CDR2 SVGEGT. The CDR3 is 14 residues long. CDR3 region: CASSQTGGGQPQHF. CDR3 nucleotides: TGTGCCAGCAGTCAGACAGGGGGCGGACAGCCCCAGCATTTT.

Of note for this clone: One junction end disagrees with the germline gene, perhaps due to a read error. The rearrangement links TRBV5-4 to TRBJ2-1, with D perhaps matching TRBD1 (5 bases). The CDR3 extends over 12 amino acids. The germline V gene encodes CDR1 SGHNT and CDR2 YYREEE (reference sequence). CDR3: CASSLAQGIQVF. For the CDR3, the DNA is TGTGCCAGCAGCTTGGCCCAGGGTATTCAGGTCTTC. Looking up the rest from reference TRBV5-4 and TRBJ2-1 gives the full variable domain: ETGVTQSPTHLIKTRGQQVTLRCSSQSGHNTVSWYQQALGQGPQFIFQYYREEENGRGNFPPRFSGLQFPNYSSELNVNALELDDSALYLCASSLAQGIQVFGPGTRLTVL.

This clone was counted between two and nine times. CDR3 amino acids: CASSLPQFSGHNEQFF. DNA of the CDR3: TGTGCCAGCAGCCTCCCCCAGTTTAGCGGGCATAATGAGCAGTTCTTC. The rearrangement uses TRBV5-4 and TRBJ2-1; TRBD2 matches at 7 bases. Per the germline V gene, CDR1 is SGHNT and CDR2 is YYREEE (reference sequence). The CDR3 loop spans 16 amino acids. The ends lost 4 bases at V and 7 bases at J; junction bases unmatched: 14.

V and J are TRBV19 and TRBJ1-6; possibly TRBD1 for D (5 bases). CDR1 is LNHDA, CDR2 SQIVND, per germline (reference sequence). Trimming removed 6 bases from V and 8 bases from J, with 14 bases in between. The CDR3 has 14 residues. In DNA, the CDR3 is TGTGCCAGTAGCCGACCCGGGGACTATTCACCCCTCCACTTT. It translates to CASSRPGDYSPLHF. Combining the CDR3 with reference TRBV19 and TRBJ1-6 gives the whole variable domain DGGITQSPKYLFRKEGQNVTLSCEQNLNHDAMYWYRQDPGQGLRLIYYSQIVNDFQKGDIAEGYSVSREKKESFPLTVTSAQKNPTAFYLCASSRPGDYSPLHFGNGTRLTVT.

The genes are TRBV19 and TRBJ1-5; the D is unclear. This CDR3 has 15 amino acids. V was shortened by 7 bases and J by 6 bases, with 19 bases between the two germline ends. Per the germline V gene, CDR1 is LNHDA and CDR2 is SQIVND (reference sequence). CDR3 DNA: TGTGCCAGTACCCAACGGGGAGGGCTCCCTCAGCCCCAGCATTTT. It codes for CASTQRGGLPQPQHF.

This clone was detected only once. This chain links TRBV15 with TRBJ2-5; the match to TRBD1 covers 7 bases. This CDR3 region has 17 residues. After removal of 1 base from V and 5 bases from J, the junction contained 13 bases not matched to a gene. The germline V gene has CDR1 LNHNV and CDR2 YYDKDF (reference sequence). The CDR3 DNA is TGTGCCACCAGCAGAGCGAATCACAGGGGTAGGTCGGAGACCCAGTACTTC. Its protein is CATSRANHRGRSETQYF. The complete variable domain, with remaining parts taken from reference TRBV15 and TRBJ2-5, reads DAMVIQNPRYQVTQFGKPVTLSCSQTLNHNVMYWYQQKSSQAPKLLFHYYDKDFNNEADTPDNFQSRRPNTSFCFLDIRSPGLGDTAMYLCATSRANHRGRSETQYFGPGTRLLVL.

Concerning this clone itself: The junction does not match germline at one end; this may be a read error. This chain connects TRBV18 to TRBJ1-4; no clear D gene. Germline V CDR1 and CDR2: KGHSH, LQKENI. The CDR3 is 18 amino acids. CDR3 residues: CASSPRLTELGTNEKLFF. The CDR3 nucleotides read TGTGCCAGCTCGCCACGTCTGACGGAGTTGGGAACTAATGAAAAACTGTTTTTT.

This rearrangement joins TRBV28 to TRBJ1-2, with TRBD1 matching 7 bases. The germline CDR1 and CDR2 sequences are MDHEN and SYDVKM. The V gene end was trimmed by 5 bases and the J gene end by 8 bases; junction bases not matched to a gene: 5. The CDR3 loop spans 12 amino acids. CDR3 loop: CASSKTGVGYTF. In nucleotides, the CDR3 is TGTGCCAGCAGTAAAACAGGGGTCGGCTACACCTTC.

This clone was counted once. This chain joins TRBV5-1 and TRBJ1-3, with D possibly matching TRBD1 (5 bases). In germline, CDR1 is SGHRS, CDR2 YFSETQ. V lost 0 bases, J lost 4 bases, and 8 bases lay in between. CDR3 length: 14 residues. DNA for the CDR3: TGCGCCAGCAGCTTGGAGGGGCTCGGAAACACCATATATTTT. Its translation is CASSLEGLGNTIYF.

This rearrangement joins TRBV18 to TRBJ2-7, with 14 bases identical to TRBD2. In germline, CDR1 is KGHSH, CDR2 LQKENI. The CDR3 totals 17 residues. V shed 4 bases and J 3 bases; nucleotides not matched to a gene: 8. In DNA, the CDR3 is TGTGCCAGCTCACTGGGGACTAGCGGGAGTGGGGGCTACGAGCAGTACTTC. Its translation is CASSLGTSGSGGYEQYF. The full variable domain, rest sourced from reference TRBV18 and TRBJ2-7, is NAGVMQNPRHLVRRRGQEARLRCSPMKGHSHVYWYRQLPEEGLKFMVYLQKENIIDESGMPKERFSAEFPKEGPSILRIQQVVRGDSAAYFCASSLGTSGSGGYEQYFGPGTRLTVT.

The V call is TRBV19, the J call TRBJ2-7, with TRBD2 matching over 11 bases. After removal of 4 bases from V and 5 bases from J, the junction contained 16 bases not matched to a gene. The CDR3 is 18 residues long. Germline V gene sequence: CDR1 LNHDA, CDR2 SQIVND (reference sequence). The DNA for the CDR3 is TGTGCCAGTAGTAGAGTTCTAGCGGGAGGACTTATCCCTGACGAGCAGTACTTC. Translated: CASSRVLAGGLIPDEQYF.

V and J are TRBV27 and TRBJ1-2; perhaps TRBD1 as D (6 bases). The CDR3 sequence is 15 residues long. V lost 3 bases and J lost 2, with 13 bases in between. Germline values: CDR1 MNHEY, CDR2 SMNVEV (reference sequence). The CDR3 region has the DNA TGTGCCAGCAGTTTGGGGGGGCGGGGGAACTATGGCTACACCTTC. This translates into CASSLGGRGNYGYTF.

This rearrangement joins TRBV11-2 to TRBJ2-7; D unresolved. CDR3 size: 12 residues. Trimming pared 3 bases from V and 5 bases from J, leaving 8 bases between. In germline, CDR1 is SGHAT, CDR2 FQNNGV. The CDR3 region is CASSFQRDEQYF. The CDR3 coding sequence is TGTGCCAGCAGCTTTCAACGGGACGAGCAGTACTTC.

This chain uses TRBV11-2 with TRBJ1-2; tentative D call: TRBD1 (6 bases). V lost 5 bases to trimming and J lost 7 bases, with 20 bases between them. The CDR3 spans 15 residues. In germline, CDR1 is SGHAT, CDR2 FQNNGV. In DNA, the CDR3 is TGTGCCAGCAGCGTCGAACTCGGACAGTACTCTGGCTACACCTTC. It translates to CASSVELGQYSGYTF.

The chain combines TRBV30 with TRBJ1-1; possible D gene TRBD1, 6 bases. V was trimmed by 3 bases and J by 1 base, leaving 12 bases between them. From germline, CDR1 is GTSNPN and CDR2 SVGIG (reference sequence). The CDR3 has 14 amino acids. The DNA of the CDR3 is TGTGCCTGGAGGGGGGCAGGGCCGAACACTGAAGCTTTCTTT. Translated, it gives CAWRGAGPNTEAFF.

V is TRBV2 and J is TRBJ1-5; TRBD1 aligns across 7 bases. Germline loops: CDR1 SNHLY, CDR2 FYNNEI. The trim removed 10 bases at V and 5 bases at J, leaving 8 bases unmatched. CDR3 length: 13 residues. For the CDR3, the DNA is TGTGCCATCCGGACAGGAGGGGATCAGCCCCAGCATTTT. This sequence encodes CAIRTGGDQPQHF. Full variable domain (missing parts from reference TRBV2 and TRBJ1-5): EPEVTQTPSHQVTQMGQEVILRCVPISNHLYFYWYRQILGQKVEFLVSFYNNEISEKSEIFDDQFSVERPDGSNFTLKIRSTKLEDSAMYFCAIRTGGDQPQHFGDGTRLSIL.

This clone was seen a single time. This chain connects TRBV4-1 to TRBJ1-3; 8 bases match TRBD1. CDR3 length: 18 residues. Germline trimming cut 0 bases from V and 8 bases from J; bases unmatched to any gene: 15. Looked up from germline, CDR1 is MGHRA and CDR2 is YSYEKL. This chain's CDR3 is CASSQDRFGTGRGDTIYF. The CDR3 DNA reads as TGCGCCAGCAGCCAAGATCGATTTGGGACAGGCCGGGGGGACACCATATATTTT.